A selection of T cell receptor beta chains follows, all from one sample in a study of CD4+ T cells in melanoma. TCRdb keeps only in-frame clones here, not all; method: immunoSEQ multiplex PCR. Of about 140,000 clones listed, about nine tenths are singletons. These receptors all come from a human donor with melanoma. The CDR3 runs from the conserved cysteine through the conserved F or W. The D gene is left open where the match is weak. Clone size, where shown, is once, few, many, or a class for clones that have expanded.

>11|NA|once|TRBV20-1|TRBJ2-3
TGCAGTGCTAGGTGGTCAGATACGCAGTATTTT
CSARWSDTQYF
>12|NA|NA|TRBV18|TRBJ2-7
TGTGCCAGCTCACCGGAGCGAGACGAGCAGTACTTC
CASSPERDEQYF
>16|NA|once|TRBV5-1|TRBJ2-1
TGCGCCAGCAGCGTCGGAGGGCGGGGTATGGTCAATGAGCAGTTCTTC
CASSVGGRGMVNEQFF
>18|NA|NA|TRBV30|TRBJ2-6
TGTGCCTGGAGTGTACTTAGGGGGAACATGGCTGGGGCCAACGTCCTGACTTTC
CAWSVLRGNMAGANVLTF
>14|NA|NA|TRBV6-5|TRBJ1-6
TGTGCCAGCAGTTACTCTAGGGGGAATTCACCCCTCCACTTT
CASSYSRGNSPLHF
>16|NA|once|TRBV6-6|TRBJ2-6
TGTGCCAGCAGTAGCCCAGGGGTGGCTGGGGCCAACGTCCTGACTTTC
CASSSPGVAGANVLTF
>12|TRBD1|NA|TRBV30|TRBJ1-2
TGTGCCTGGAGTGTAGGACAGGGCGATTATACCTTC
CAWSVGQGDYTF
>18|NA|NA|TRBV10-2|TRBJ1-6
TGCGCCAGCAGTGTTACCAGTACAACATTCGTGGGTTATTCACCCCTCCACTTT
CASSVTSTTFVGYSPLHF
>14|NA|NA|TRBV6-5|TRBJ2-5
TGTGCCAGCAGTAATTGGGGGCCCTCGGAGACCCAGTACTTC
CASSNWGPSETQYF
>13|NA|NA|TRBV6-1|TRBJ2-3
TGTGCCAGCAGTCGTCGGCAGGCAGATACGCAGTATTTT
CASSRRQADTQYF
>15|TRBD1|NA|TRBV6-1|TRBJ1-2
TGTGCCAGCAGTGAACCCCCGACAGGGCTCTATGGCTACACCTTC
CASSEPPTGLYGYTF
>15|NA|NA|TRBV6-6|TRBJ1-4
TGTGCCAGCAGTACTTACAGGGCCGAATCCGAAAAACTGTTTTTT
CASSTYRAESEKLFF
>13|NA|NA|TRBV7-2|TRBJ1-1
TGTGCCAGCAGCTCTCACAGGGACACTGAAGCTTTCTTT
CASSSHRDTEAFF
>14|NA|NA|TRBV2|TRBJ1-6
TGTGCCAGCAAGTTGCGGGATTTGGATTCACCCCTCCACTTT
CASKLRDLDSPLHF
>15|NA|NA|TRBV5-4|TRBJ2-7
TGTGCCAGCAGCTTGGAGGGGTCTTCGTCCTACGAGCAGTACTTC
CASSLEGSSSYEQYF
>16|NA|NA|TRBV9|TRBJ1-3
TGTGCCAGCAGCCCGACGTCCGAAGGGTCTGGAAACACCATATATTTT
CASSPTSEGSGNTIYF